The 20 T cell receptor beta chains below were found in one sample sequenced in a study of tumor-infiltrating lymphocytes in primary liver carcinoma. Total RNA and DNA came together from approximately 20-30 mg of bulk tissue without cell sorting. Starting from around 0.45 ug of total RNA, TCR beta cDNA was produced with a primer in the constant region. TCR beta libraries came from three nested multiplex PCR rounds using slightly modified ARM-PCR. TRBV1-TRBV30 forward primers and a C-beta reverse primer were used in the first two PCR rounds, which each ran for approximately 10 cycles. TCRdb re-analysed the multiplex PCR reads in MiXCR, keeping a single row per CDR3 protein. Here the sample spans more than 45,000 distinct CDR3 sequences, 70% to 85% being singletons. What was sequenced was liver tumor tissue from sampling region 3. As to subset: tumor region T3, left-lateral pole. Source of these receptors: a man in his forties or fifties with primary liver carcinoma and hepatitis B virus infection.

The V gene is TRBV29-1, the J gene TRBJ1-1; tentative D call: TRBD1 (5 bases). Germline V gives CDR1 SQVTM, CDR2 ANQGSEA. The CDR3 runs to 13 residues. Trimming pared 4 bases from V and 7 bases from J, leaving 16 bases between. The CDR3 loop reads CSVAQQVSNEAFF. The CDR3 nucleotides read TGCAGCGTTGCCCAACAGGTTAGCAATGAAGCTTTCTTT.

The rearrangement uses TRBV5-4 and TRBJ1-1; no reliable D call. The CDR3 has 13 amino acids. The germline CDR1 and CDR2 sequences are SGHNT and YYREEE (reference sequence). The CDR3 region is CVNSSPDRTEAFF. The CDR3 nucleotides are TGTGTCAACAGCTCCCCAGACCGTACTGAAGCTTTCTTT.

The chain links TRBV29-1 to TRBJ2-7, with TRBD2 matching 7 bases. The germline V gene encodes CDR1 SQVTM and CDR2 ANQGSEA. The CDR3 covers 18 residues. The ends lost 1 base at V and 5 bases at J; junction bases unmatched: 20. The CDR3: CSVEGRGRITGVEDEQYF. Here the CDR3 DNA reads TGCAGCGTTGAAGGTCGCGGGAGAATTACCGGCGTCGAGGACGAGCAGTACTTC.

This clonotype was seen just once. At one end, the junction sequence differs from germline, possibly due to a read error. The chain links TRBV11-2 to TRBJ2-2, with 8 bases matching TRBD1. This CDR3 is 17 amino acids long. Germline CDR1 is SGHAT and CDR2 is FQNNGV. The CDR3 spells CPSSFDQDRVGTGELFF. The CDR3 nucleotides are TGTCCCAGCAGCTTTGATCAGGACAGGGTTGGCACCGGGGAGCTGTTTTTT.

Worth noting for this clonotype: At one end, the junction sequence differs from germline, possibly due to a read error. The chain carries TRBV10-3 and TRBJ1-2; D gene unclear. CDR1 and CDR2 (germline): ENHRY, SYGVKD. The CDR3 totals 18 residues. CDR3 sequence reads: CAIGESRHRSATNYGYTF. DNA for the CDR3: TGTGCCATCGGTGAGTCCAGACACAGATCAGCTACTAACTATGGCTACACCTTC.

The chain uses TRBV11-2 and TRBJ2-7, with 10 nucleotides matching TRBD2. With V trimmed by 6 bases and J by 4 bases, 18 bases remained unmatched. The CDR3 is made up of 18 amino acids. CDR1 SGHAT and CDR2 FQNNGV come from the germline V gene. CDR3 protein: CASSLSVGPAGGGYEQYF. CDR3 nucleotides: TGTGCCAGCAGTTTATCCGTCGGACCAGCGGGAGGGGGGTACGAGCAGTACTTC.

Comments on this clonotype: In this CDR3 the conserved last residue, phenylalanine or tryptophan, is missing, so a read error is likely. The CDR3 DNA sequence: TGTGCCAGCAGCTTCGGGAGGGGGGAGACCCAGTACCTT. Residues: CASSFGRGETQYL. The chain recombines TRBV5-6 with TRBJ2-5; 8 bases fit TRBD2. The CDR3 contains 13 residues. The ends lost 2 bases at V and 5 bases at J; junction bases unmatched: 2. CDR1 is SGHDT and CDR2 is YYEEEE in the germline V gene.

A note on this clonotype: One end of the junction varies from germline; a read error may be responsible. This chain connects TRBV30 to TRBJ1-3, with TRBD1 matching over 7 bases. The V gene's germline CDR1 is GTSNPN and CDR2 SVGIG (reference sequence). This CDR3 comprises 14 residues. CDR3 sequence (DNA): TGTGACTGGAGTGGGACAGTGGAAGGAAACACCGTATATTTT. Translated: CDWSGTVEGNTVYF.

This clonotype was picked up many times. This CDR3 reads CASSGTGEKTQYF. CDR3 DNA sequence: TGTGCCAGCTCCGGGACAGGGGAAAAGACCCAGTACTTC. The V gene is TRBV28, the J gene TRBJ2-5; 10 bases map to TRBD1. The V gene end was trimmed by 8 bases and the J gene end by 6 bases; junction bases not matched to a gene: 6. This CDR3 has 13 residues. The V gene's germline CDR1 is MDHEN and CDR2 SYDVKM.

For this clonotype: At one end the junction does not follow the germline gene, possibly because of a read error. CDR3 DNA: TGTGTCAGCAGTTTGGGAGAACAGCCCCAGCATTTT. Amino acids: CVSSLGEQPQHF. The rearrangement joins TRBV28 to TRBJ1-5; D is undetermined. Per germline, CDR1 MDHEN and CDR2 SYDVKM. This CDR3 is 12 amino acids long.

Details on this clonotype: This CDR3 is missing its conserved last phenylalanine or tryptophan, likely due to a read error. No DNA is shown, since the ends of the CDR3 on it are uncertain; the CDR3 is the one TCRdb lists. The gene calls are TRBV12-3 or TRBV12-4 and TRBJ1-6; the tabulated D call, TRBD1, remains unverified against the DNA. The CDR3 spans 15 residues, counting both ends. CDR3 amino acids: CASRLDRAYNSPLHS.

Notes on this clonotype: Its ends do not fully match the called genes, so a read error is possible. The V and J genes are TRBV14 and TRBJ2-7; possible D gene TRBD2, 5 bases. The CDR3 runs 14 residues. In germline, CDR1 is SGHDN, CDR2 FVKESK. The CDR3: CVSSRTPASYEQYF. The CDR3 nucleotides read TGTGTCAGCAGCCGGACTCCCGCAAGCTACGAGCAGTACTTC.

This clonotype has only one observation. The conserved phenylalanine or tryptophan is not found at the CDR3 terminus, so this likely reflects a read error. CDR3 nucleotides: TGTGCCAGCAGCCTAGATCGGACGTACCCAGGGACCTGGGAGCTGTTTTCT. Translating gives CASSLDRTYPGTWELFS. The chain employs TRBV11-2 and TRBJ2-2; D could derive from TRBD1 or TRBD2 (5 bases each). Germline V gene data show CDR1 as SGHAT and CDR2 as FQNNGV. The CDR3 runs to 17 residues.

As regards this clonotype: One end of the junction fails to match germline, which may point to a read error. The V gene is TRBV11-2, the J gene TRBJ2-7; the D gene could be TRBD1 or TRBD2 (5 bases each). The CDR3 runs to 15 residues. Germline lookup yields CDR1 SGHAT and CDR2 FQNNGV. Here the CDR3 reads CGSSRGSSRAYEHYF. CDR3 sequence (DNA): TGTGGCAGCAGCCGAGGTTCTAGCAGGGCTTACGAGCATTACTTC.

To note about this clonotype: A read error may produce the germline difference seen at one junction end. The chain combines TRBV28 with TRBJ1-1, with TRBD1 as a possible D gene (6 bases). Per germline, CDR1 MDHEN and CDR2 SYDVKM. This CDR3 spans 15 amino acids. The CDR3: CASSYRGSGGTQAFF. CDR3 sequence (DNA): TGTGCCAGTAGTTACCGTGGCAGTGGGGGCACTCAAGCTTTCTTT.

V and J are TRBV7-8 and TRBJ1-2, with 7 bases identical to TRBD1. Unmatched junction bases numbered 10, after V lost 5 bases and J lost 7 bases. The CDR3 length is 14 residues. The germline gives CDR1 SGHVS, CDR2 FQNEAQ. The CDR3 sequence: CASSPRTGVGGYTF. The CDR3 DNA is TGTGCCAGCAGCCCCCGTACAGGGGTCGGTGGCTACACCTTC.

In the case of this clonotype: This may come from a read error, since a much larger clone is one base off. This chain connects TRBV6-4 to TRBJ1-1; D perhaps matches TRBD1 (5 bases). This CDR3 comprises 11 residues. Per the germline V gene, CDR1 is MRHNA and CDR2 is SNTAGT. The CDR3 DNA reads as TGTGCCAGCAGTGAGGGGACCGAAGCTCTCTTT. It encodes CASSEGTEALF.

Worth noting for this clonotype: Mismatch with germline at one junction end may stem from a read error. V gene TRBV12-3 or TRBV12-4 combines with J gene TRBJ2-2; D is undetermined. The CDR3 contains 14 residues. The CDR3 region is CTSTEVPNTGELFF. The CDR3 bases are TGTACCAGCACGGAAGTTCCCAACACCGGAGAGCTGTTTTTT.

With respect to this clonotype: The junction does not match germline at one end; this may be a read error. CDR3 residues: CASSLLQGVNTGELFF. CDR3 DNA sequence: TGTGCCAGCAGTTTATTACAGGGTGTAAACACGGGGGAGCTGTTTTTT. This sequence joins TRBV28 and TRBJ2-2; weak D call: TRBD1 (6 bases). CDR3 length: 16 residues. CDR1 is MDHEN, CDR2 SYDVKM, per germline.

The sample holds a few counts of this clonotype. The CDR3 spells CATSTVGGVEQFF. The CDR3 DNA is TGTGCCACCAGTACGGTTGGGGGCGTTGAGCAGTTCTTC. The genes are TRBV24-1 and TRBJ2-1; D perhaps matches TRBD1 (6 bases). The CDR3 is 13 amino acids. CDR1 and CDR2 from the germline V gene are KGHDR and SFDVKD. V lost 6 bases and J 9 bases, leaving 14 bases between the germline ends.